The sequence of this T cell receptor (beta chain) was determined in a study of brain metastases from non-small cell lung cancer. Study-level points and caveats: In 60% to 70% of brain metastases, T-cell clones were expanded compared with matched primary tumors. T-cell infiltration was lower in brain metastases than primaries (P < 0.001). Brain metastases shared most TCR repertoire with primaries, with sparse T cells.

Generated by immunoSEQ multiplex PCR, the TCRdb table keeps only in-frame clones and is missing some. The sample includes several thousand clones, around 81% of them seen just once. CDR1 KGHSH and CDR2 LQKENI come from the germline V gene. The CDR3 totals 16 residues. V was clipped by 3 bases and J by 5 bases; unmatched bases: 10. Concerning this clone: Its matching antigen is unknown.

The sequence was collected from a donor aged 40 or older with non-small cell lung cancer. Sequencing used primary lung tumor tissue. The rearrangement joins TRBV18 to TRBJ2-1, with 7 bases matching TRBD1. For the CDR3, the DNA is TGTGCCAGCTCACCTTTTTCGAGACAGGGTAACAATGAGCAGTTCTTC. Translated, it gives CASSPFSRQGNNEQFF.